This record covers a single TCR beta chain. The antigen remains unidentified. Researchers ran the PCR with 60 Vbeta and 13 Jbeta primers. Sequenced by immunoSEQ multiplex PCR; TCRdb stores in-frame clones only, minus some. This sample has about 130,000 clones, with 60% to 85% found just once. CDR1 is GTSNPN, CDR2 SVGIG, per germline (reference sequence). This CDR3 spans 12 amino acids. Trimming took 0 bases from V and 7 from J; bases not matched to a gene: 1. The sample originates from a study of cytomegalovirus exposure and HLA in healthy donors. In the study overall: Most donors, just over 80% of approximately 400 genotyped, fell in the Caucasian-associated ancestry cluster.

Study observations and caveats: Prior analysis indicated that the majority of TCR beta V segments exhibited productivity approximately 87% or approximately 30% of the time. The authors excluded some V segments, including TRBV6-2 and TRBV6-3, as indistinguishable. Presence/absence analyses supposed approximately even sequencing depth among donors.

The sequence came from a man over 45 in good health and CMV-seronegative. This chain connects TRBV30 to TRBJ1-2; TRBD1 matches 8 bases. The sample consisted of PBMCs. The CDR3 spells CAWSVTGVGYTF. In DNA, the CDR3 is TGTGCCTGGAGTGTGACAGGGGTTGGCTACACCTTC. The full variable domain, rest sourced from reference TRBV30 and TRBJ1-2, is SQTIHQWPATLVQPVGSPLSLECTVEGTSNPNLYWYRQAAGRGLQLLFYSVGIGQISSEVPQNLSASRPQDRQFILSSKKLLLSDSGFYLCAWSVTGVGYTFGSGTRLTVV.